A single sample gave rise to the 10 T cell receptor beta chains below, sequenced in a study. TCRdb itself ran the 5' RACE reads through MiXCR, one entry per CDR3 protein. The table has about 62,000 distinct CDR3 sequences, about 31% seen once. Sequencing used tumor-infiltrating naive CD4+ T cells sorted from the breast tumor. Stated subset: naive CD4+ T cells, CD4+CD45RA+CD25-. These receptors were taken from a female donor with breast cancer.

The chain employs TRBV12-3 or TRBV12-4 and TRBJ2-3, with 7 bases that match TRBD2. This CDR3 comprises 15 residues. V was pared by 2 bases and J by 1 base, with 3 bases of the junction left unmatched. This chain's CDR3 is CASSLYAGGTDTQYF. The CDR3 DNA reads TGTGCCAGCAGTTTATACGCGGGGGGCACAGATACGCAGTATTTT.

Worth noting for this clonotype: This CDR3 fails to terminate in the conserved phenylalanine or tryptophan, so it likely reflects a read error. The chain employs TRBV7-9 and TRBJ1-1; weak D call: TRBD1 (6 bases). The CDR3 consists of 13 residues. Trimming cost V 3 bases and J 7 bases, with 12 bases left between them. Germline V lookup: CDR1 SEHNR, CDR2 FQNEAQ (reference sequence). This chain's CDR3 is CASSFTQGGEAFL. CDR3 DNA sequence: TGTGCCAGCAGCTTCACACAGGGAGGTGAAGCTTTCCTT.

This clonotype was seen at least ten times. Here the CDR3 reads CSAQDESHEQFF. The CDR3 bases are TGCAGTGCCCAGGACGAGTCGCATGAGCAGTTCTTC. This sequence joins TRBV20-1 and TRBJ2-1, with D unresolved. The CDR3 spans 12 residues. V was trimmed by 6 bases and J by 8 bases, leaving 14 bases between them. Germline CDR1 reads DFQATT; CDR2 reads SNEGSKA (reference sequence).

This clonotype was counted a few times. The CDR3 DNA follows: TGCGCCAGCAGCTTGGCCTCGGGACCCAATATGAACACTGAAGCTTTCTTT. This translates into CASSLASGPNMNTEAFF. The chain is built from TRBV5-1 and TRBJ1-1, with D possibly matching TRBD1 (5 bases). Germline lookup yields CDR1 SGHRS and CDR2 YFSETQ. Trimming shortened V by 0 bases and J by 0 bases, and 15 bases separated the two germline ends. The CDR3 extends over 17 amino acids.

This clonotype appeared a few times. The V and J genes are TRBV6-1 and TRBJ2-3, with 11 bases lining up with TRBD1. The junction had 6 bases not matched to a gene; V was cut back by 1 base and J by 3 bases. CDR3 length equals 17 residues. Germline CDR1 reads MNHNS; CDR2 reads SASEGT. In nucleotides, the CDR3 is TGTGCCAGCAGTGAAGTCTATGGACAGGGGGCGACAGATACGCAGTATTTT. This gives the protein CASSEVYGQGATDTQYF.

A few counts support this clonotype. CDR3 sequence reads: CASSPLTGRNEQFF. The CDR3 region has the DNA TGTGCCAGCAGCCCGTTGACAGGGCGTAATGAGCAGTTCTTC. This chain uses TRBV2 with TRBJ2-1; the match to TRBD1 covers 7 bases. Germline values: CDR1 SNHLY, CDR2 FYNNEI. CDR3 size: 14 residues. Losses at the gene ends were 6 bases for V and 7 bases for J; bases not matched to a gene: 9.

The CDR3 loop reads CASSQGLLKAYEQYF. The DNA for the CDR3 is TGCGCCAGCAGCCAAGGTCTATTAAAGGCCTACGAGCAGTACTTC. The chain combines TRBV4-1 with TRBJ2-7; D unresolved. Germline loops: CDR1 MGHRA, CDR2 YSYEKL. Trimming left V 1 base short and J 2 bases short, with 12 bases between. This CDR3 comprises 15 residues.

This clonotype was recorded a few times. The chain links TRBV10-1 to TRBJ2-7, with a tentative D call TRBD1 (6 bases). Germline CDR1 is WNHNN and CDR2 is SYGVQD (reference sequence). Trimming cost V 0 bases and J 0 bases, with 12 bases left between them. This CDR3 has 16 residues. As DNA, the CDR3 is TGCGCCAGCAGTGAGTCCGGGACACAAGGCTCCTACGAGCAGTACTTC. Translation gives CASSESGTQGSYEQYF.

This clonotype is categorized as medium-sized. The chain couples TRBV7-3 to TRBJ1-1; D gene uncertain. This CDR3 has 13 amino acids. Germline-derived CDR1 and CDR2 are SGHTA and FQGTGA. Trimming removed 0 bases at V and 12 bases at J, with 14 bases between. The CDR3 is CASSLTPGWETFF. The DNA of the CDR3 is TGTGCCAGCAGCTTAACCCCGGGATGGGAAACTTTCTTT.

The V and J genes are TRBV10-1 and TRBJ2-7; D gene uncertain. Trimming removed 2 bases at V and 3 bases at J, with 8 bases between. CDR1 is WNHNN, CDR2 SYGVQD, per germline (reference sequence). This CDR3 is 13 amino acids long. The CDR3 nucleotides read TGCGCCAGCAGTGAGAGGGTAGGCTACGAGCAGTACTTC. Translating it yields CASSERVGYEQYF.